Given below is one T cell receptor beta chain in context. The data are from a study of blood T cell repertoires in COVID-19. Looking at the study overall: Italy, Spain and the United States were the sources of the convalescent and acute COVID-19 samples. Sources were T cells, B-cell-depleted T cells, or PBMCs; the material itself was cDNA or gDNA.

CDR3 size: 16 residues. Trimming left V 1 base short and J 0 bases short, with 13 bases between. CDR1 MGHRA and CDR2 YSYEKL come from the germline V gene. Authors' processing steps: Amplified reference gene primers provided the basis for estimating nucleated cell counts. TCRdb keeps only in-frame clones here, not all; method: immunoSEQ multiplex PCR. The D gene and trimming were derived from the DNA, and the V and J assignments and clone size from that table. The repertoire consists of some 200,000 clones, with more than 75% occurring once and the leading ten covering about 6%. This clonotype was obtained from a man at least 80 years old with acute or convalescent COVID-19. The chain couples TRBV4-1 to TRBJ2-7, with D possibly TRBD2 on 6 matching bases. The sequencing sample was made of peripheral blood. The CDR3 sequence is CASSQGVSGLSYEQYF. Written as DNA, the CDR3 is TGCGCCAGCAGCCAAGGGGTTAGCGGACTCTCCTACGAGCAGTACTTC.